The clone carrying this T cell receptor (beta chain) has a count of ten or more. Its target is unknown. TCRdb reanalysed the 5' RACE reads using MiXCR and keeps one entry per CDR3 protein. The sample lists about 120,000 distinct CDR3 sequences, about 3.4% occurring once. The sample belongs to a study of neurological immune-mediated disorders. Findings and limits, study-wide: None of the CDR3 amino acid sequences of expanded clones were shared across subjects, and this suggested private repertoires in all groups.

Trimming took 4 bases from V and 6 from J; bases not matched to a gene: 7. Germline V lookup: CDR1 SGDLS, CDR2 YYNGEE. CDR3 size: 14 residues. The source is a woman aged 25 to 45 with multiple sclerosis. The sequencing input was PBMCs. This rearrangement joins TRBV9 to TRBJ1-1; 9 bases line up with TRBD1. Written as DNA, the CDR3 is TGTGCCAGCAGCTTCCGGGACAGGGCTGCTGAAGCTTTCTTT. It translates to CASSFRDRAAEAFF.